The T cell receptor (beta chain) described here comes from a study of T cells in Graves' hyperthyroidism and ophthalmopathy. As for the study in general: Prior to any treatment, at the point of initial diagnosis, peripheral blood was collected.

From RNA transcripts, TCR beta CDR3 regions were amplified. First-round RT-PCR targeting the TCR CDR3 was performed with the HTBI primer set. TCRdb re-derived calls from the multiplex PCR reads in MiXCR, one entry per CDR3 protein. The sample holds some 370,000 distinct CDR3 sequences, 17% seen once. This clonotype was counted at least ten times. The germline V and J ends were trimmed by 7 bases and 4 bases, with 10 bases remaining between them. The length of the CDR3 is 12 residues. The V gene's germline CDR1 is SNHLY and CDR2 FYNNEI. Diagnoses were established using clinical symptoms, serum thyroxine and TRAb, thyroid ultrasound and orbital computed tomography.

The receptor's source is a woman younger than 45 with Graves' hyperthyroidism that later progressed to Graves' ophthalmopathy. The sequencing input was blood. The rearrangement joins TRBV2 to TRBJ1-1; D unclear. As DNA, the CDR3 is TGTGCCAGCACCCAATCGTTCACTGAAGCTTTCTTT. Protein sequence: CASTQSFTEAFF. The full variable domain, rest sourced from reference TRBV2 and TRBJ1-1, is EPEVTQTPSHQVTQMGQEVILRCVPISNHLYFYWYRQILGQKVEFLVSFYNNEISEKSEIFDDQFSVERPDGSNFTLKIRSTKLEDSAMYFCASTQSFTEAFFGQGTRLTVV.